The source of this TCR beta chain is a study of memory CD4+ T cells and cytomegalovirus serostatus. About the study: This sample comes from healthy Belgian adults, fewer than 10 CMV seropositive, about 25 seronegative.

The sort gate was single viable CD3+CD4+CD8-CD45RO+ cells for memory CD4+ T cells. Total CD4+ T cells were enriched by CD4 positive selection. Details on this clone: Its target is not known.

Overall study results and limits: Repertoires predicted CMV serostatus with median bootstrapped AUC of approximately 0.94.

Original analysis: Out-of-frame sequences were removed, leaving around 2,000,000 distinct TCRbeta sequences. The repertoire was sequenced with immunoSEQ multiplex PCR; TCRdb's copy has only in-frame clones and lacks some. V and J calls and clone size follow that table, whereas D and trimming were derived from the DNA. The repertoire holds more than 45,000 clones, over 65% seen once, with roughly 0.6% in the top ten. This clonotype was obtained from an adult in good health and CMV-seronegative. The sample comprised memory CD4+ T cells from blood.

CDR3 protein: CASSIGEQETQYF. DNA of the CDR3: TGTGCCAGTAGTATTGGGGAACAAGAGACCCAGTACTTC. V gene TRBV19 combines with J gene TRBJ2-5; D gene ambiguous. This CDR3 is 13 amino acids long. The V gene lost 3 bases and the J gene lost 2 bases, with 7 bases spanning the gap. CDR1 and CDR2 (germline): LNHDA, SQIVND (reference sequence).